Listed below are T cell receptor beta chains from one sample, sequenced in a study of cytomegalovirus exposure and HLA in healthy donors. Sequencing was performed with immunoSEQ multiplex PCR; in TCRdb, only in-frame clones are kept and a portion is missing. This repertoire shows under 200,000 clones, around 88% found once; its top ten account for roughly 0.32%. What was sequenced was PBMCs. Receptors originate from a woman in her 30s in good health and CMV-seronegative. CDR3s include the opening cysteine and the closing phenylalanine or tryptophan. The D gene is left open where the match is weak. Rows give clone size only sometimes, using once, few, many, or a class for an expanded clone.

d_gene: TRBD2
j_gene: TRBJ2-1
v_gene: TRBV5-1
abundance: -
CDR3nt: TGCGCCAGCAGCTTGGCGACTAGCGGGTTCAATGAGCAGTTCTTC
CDR3aa: CASSLATSGFNEQFF

d_gene: TRBD2
j_gene: TRBJ2-4
v_gene: TRBV5-6
abundance: -
CDR3nt: TGTGCCAGCAGCTTACCCGGGACTAGGAGTTACATTCAGTACTTC
CDR3aa: CASSLPGTRSYIQYF

d_gene: -
j_gene: TRBJ1-4
v_gene: TRBV16
abundance: once
CDR3nt: TGTGCCAGCAGCCCCGGCGGGGGGGATGAAAAACTGTTTTTT
CDR3aa: CASSPGGGDEKLFF

d_gene: -
j_gene: TRBJ2-1
v_gene: TRBV5-1
abundance: -
CDR3nt: TGCGCCAGCAGCTTGGAACTACGTGGCAGCGATGAGCAGTTCTTC
CDR3aa: CASSLELRGSDEQFF

d_gene: -
j_gene: TRBJ1-3
v_gene: TRBV28
abundance: -
CDR3nt: TGTGCCAGCAGCCTTCCCGGGGACTCGAGCTCTGGAAACACCATATATTTT
CDR3aa: CASSLPGDSSSGNTIYF

d_gene: -
j_gene: TRBJ1-1
v_gene: TRBV4-1
abundance: -
CDR3nt: TGCGCCAGCAGCCAAGATCGGGGTTGGGACACTGAAGCTTTCTTT
CDR3aa: CASSQDRGWDTEAFF

d_gene: -
j_gene: TRBJ2-1
v_gene: TRBV6-4
abundance: few
CDR3nt: TGTGCCAGCAGTGACTCACCTAGCGACTACAATGAGCAGTTCTTC
CDR3aa: CASSDSPSDYNEQFF

d_gene: -
j_gene: TRBJ2-1
v_gene: TRBV27
abundance: -
CDR3nt: TGTGCCAGCAGCCGTACCCTTCTCTCCAGGGGCCATGAGCAGTTCTTC
CDR3aa: CASSRTLLSRGHEQFF

d_gene: TRBD2
j_gene: TRBJ2-3
v_gene: TRBV29-1
abundance: -
CDR3nt: TGCAGCGTTGAGGGAGGGCCCACAGATACGCAGTATTTT
CDR3aa: CSVEGGPTDTQYF

d_gene: TRBD2
j_gene: TRBJ2-7
v_gene: TRBV27
abundance: -
CDR3nt: TGTGCCAGCAGTCCCGCGGGCGGGAGTAACGAGCAGTACTTC
CDR3aa: CASSPAGGSNEQYF

d_gene: -
j_gene: TRBJ2-5
v_gene: TRBV5-1
abundance: once
CDR3nt: TGCGCCAGCAGCTTGACTAGCCAGAGACAATACGAGACCCAGTACTTC
CDR3aa: CASSLTSQRQYETQYF

d_gene: TRBD1
j_gene: TRBJ2-5
v_gene: TRBV5-4
abundance: -
CDR3nt: TGTGCCAGCAGCGTACAGGGGGTGGTGGAGACCCAGTACTTC
CDR3aa: CASSVQGVVETQYF

d_gene: TRBD1
j_gene: TRBJ2-1
v_gene: TRBV13
abundance: -
CDR3nt: TGTGCCAGCAGCTTAGGCCCGGGGCAGGGGGTCATGTATGAGCAGTTCTTC
CDR3aa: CASSLGPGQGVMYEQFF

d_gene: TRBD2
j_gene: TRBJ2-7
v_gene: TRBV11-2
abundance: -
CDR3nt: TGTGCCAGCAGCTTACGAGACGCGGGAGGGCGGGACGAGCAGTACTTC
CDR3aa: CASSLRDAGGRDEQYF

d_gene: -
j_gene: TRBJ1-1
v_gene: TRBV4-2
abundance: -
CDR3nt: TGTGCCAGCAGCCAAGCAGGGGCTGGCAGGACTGAAGCTTTCTTT
CDR3aa: CASSQAGAGRTEAFF

d_gene: TRBD2
j_gene: TRBJ2-5
v_gene: TRBV4-1
abundance: -
CDR3nt: TGCGCCAGCAGCCAGGTACTAGCGGGAGAAGAAGAGACCCAGTACTTC
CDR3aa: CASSQVLAGEEETQYF

d_gene: -
j_gene: TRBJ2-7
v_gene: TRBV27
abundance: -
CDR3nt: TGTGCCAGCAGTTCCACTGACGAGCAGTACTTC
CDR3aa: CASSSTDEQYF

d_gene: -
j_gene: TRBJ2-1
v_gene: TRBV7-3
abundance: once
CDR3nt: TGTGCCAGCAGCTTAAATGGTCAGACTTACAATGAGCAGTTCTTC
CDR3aa: CASSLNGQTYNEQFF

d_gene: -
j_gene: TRBJ2-1
v_gene: TRBV18
abundance: -
CDR3nt: TGTGCCAGCTCACATACTTCCTTTTACAATGAGCAGTTCTTC
CDR3aa: CASSHTSFYNEQFF

d_gene: TRBD2
j_gene: TRBJ2-7
v_gene: TRBV7-9
abundance: -
CDR3nt: TGTGCCAGCAGCCACCCGACTAGCGAAACCTACGAGCAGTACTTC
CDR3aa: CASSHPTSETYEQYF

d_gene: TRBD1
j_gene: TRBJ1-1
v_gene: TRBV28
abundance: -
CDR3nt: TGTGCCAGCAGCCCCACGACAGGGGAACACACTGAAGCTTTCTTT
CDR3aa: CASSPTTGEHTEAFF

d_gene: TRBD2
j_gene: TRBJ2-1
v_gene: TRBV25-1
abundance: -
CDR3nt: TGTGCCAGCAGTGAACGGACTAGCGGGAGGGCTAGTGAGCAGTTCTTC
CDR3aa: CASSERTSGRASEQFF

d_gene: TRBD1
j_gene: TRBJ1-6
v_gene: TRBV28
abundance: -
CDR3nt: TGTGCCAGCCGGGACAGGGTTAATTCACCCCTCCACTTT
CDR3aa: CASRDRVNSPLHF

d_gene: -
j_gene: TRBJ1-4
v_gene: TRBV5-1
abundance: -
CDR3nt: TGCGCCAGCACGCCGGGACATGGTGAAAAACTGTTTTTT
CDR3aa: CASTPGHGEKLFF

d_gene: TRBD1
j_gene: TRBJ1-1
v_gene: TRBV27
abundance: -
CDR3nt: TGTGCCAGCAGTCGCAAGGGGGCGGCGCAAACTGAAGCTTTCTTT
CDR3aa: CASSRKGAAQTEAFF

d_gene: -
j_gene: TRBJ2-5
v_gene: TRBV7-8
abundance: -
CDR3nt: TGTGCCAGCAGCTTAGCGGAGGTCAGAGAGACCCAGTACTTC
CDR3aa: CASSLAEVRETQYF

d_gene: -
j_gene: TRBJ2-5
v_gene: TRBV11-2
abundance: -
CDR3nt: TGTGCCAGCAGCTTAGCAGGGGAGACCCAGTACTTC
CDR3aa: CASSLAGETQYF

d_gene: -
j_gene: TRBJ1-1
v_gene: TRBV23-1
abundance: once
CDR3nt: TGCGCCAGCAGTCAAGGGCAGGGCTACAATTTTACAGTTACTGAAGCTTTCTTT
CDR3aa: CASSQGQGYNFTVTEAFF

d_gene: TRBD1
j_gene: TRBJ1-1
v_gene: TRBV7-9
abundance: -
CDR3nt: TGTGCCAGCAGGGTGTCCGACAGGGGGACTGAAGCTTTCTTT
CDR3aa: CASRVSDRGTEAFF

d_gene: -
j_gene: TRBJ2-5
v_gene: TRBV27
abundance: few
CDR3nt: TGTGCCAGCAGTTTAGCAGGGTTCGGGGGTGAGGGGACCCAGTACTTC
CDR3aa: CASSLAGFGGEGTQYF

d_gene: TRBD2
j_gene: TRBJ2-5
v_gene: TRBV7-6
abundance: -
CDR3nt: TGTGCCAGCGGCCTGCTACTAGCGGGGGTTGAGACCCAGTACTTC
CDR3aa: CASGLLLAGVETQYF

d_gene: TRBD1
j_gene: TRBJ2-7
v_gene: TRBV27
abundance: -
CDR3nt: TGTGCCAGCAGTACGACATCCGGGACAGCTTCCTACGAGCAGTACTTC
CDR3aa: CASSTTSGTASYEQYF

d_gene: TRBD2
j_gene: TRBJ2-7
v_gene: TRBV4-2
abundance: -
CDR3nt: TGTGCCAGCAGCCATTTAGGTGCCGGGACTAGCGGGAGGGCCAGATACGAGCAGTACTTC
CDR3aa: CASSHLGAGTSGRARYEQYF

d_gene: -
j_gene: TRBJ2-2
v_gene: TRBV9
abundance: -
CDR3nt: TGTGCCAGCGGCAGGGTCACCGGGGAGCTGTTTTTT
CDR3aa: CASGRVTGELFF

d_gene: TRBD1
j_gene: TRBJ2-1
v_gene: TRBV19
abundance: -
CDR3nt: TGTGCCAGTAGTTCCGGGACAGGGATTATGAATGAGCAGTTCTTC
CDR3aa: CASSSGTGIMNEQFF

d_gene: -
j_gene: TRBJ2-1
v_gene: TRBV15
abundance: -
CDR3nt: TGTGCCACCAGCAGCGGATCCGCTAGCTCGAGGTACAATGAGCAGTTCTTC
CDR3aa: CATSSGSASSRYNEQFF

d_gene: -
j_gene: TRBJ2-7
v_gene: TRBV21-1
abundance: -
CDR3nt: TGTGCCAGCAGAGGCGGCTACGAGCAGTACTTC
CDR3aa: CASRGGYEQYF

d_gene: -
j_gene: TRBJ1-3
v_gene: TRBV21-1
abundance: -
CDR3nt: TGTGCCAGCAGCAACGGGTCGGGAATGGTTAAGGGAAACACCATATATTTT
CDR3aa: CASSNGSGMVKGNTIYF

d_gene: TRBD1
j_gene: TRBJ1-1
v_gene: TRBV19
abundance: -
CDR3nt: TGTGCCAGTAGCAACAGGGGAACTGAAGCTTTCTTT
CDR3aa: CASSNRGTEAFF

d_gene: -
j_gene: TRBJ1-1
v_gene: TRBV28
abundance: -
CDR3nt: TGTGCCAGCAGTGGGGGGGGATCGGTGAACACTGAAGCTTTCTTT
CDR3aa: CASSGGGSVNTEAFF

d_gene: -
j_gene: TRBJ2-3
v_gene: TRBV18
abundance: -
CDR3nt: TGTGCCAGCTCACCTTCGGGGAGGGATACGCAGTATTTT
CDR3aa: CASSPSGRDTQYF

d_gene: -
j_gene: TRBJ2-3
v_gene: TRBV5-1
abundance: -
CDR3nt: TGCGCCAGCAGCCTCCAGGGTGGCACAGATACGCAGTATTTT
CDR3aa: CASSLQGGTDTQYF

d_gene: -
j_gene: TRBJ1-6
v_gene: TRBV28
abundance: once
CDR3nt: TGTGCCAGCAGCTCCCTCATGTTTAGCTCCTATAATTCACCCCTCCACTTT
CDR3aa: CASSSLMFSSYNSPLHF

d_gene: -
j_gene: TRBJ2-7
v_gene: TRBV29-1
abundance: -
CDR3nt: TGCAGCGTTGAGGGGGGAGTTACCTACGAGCAGTACTTC
CDR3aa: CSVEGGVTYEQYF

d_gene: TRBD2
j_gene: TRBJ2-7
v_gene: TRBV27
abundance: -
CDR3nt: TGTGCCAGCAGTTTCGGACTAGCGGGAGCCGAGCAGTACTTC
CDR3aa: CASSFGLAGAEQYF